These 18 T cell receptor beta chains were all obtained from the same sample, sequenced in a study of T cells in Graves' hyperthyroidism and ophthalmopathy. Amplification yielded TCR beta CDR3 regions, with RNA transcripts as the source. When the TCR CDR3 underwent first-round RT-PCR, the HTBI primer set was used. TCRdb recomputed calls from the multiplex PCR reads with MiXCR, one row per CDR3 protein. The sample shows over 400,000 distinct CDR3 sequences, under 25% of them seen only once. The material sequenced was blood. The receptors shown here come from a woman aged 70-85 years with Graves' ophthalmopathy.

The table lists this clonotype with a few counts. This rearrangement joins TRBV10-3 to TRBJ2-7; D remains ambiguous. The ends were cut back, 3 bases at V and 3 bases at J, with 18 bases in the middle. The length of the CDR3 is 16 residues. Germline V gene sequence: CDR1 ENHRY, CDR2 SYGVKD. CDR3 sequence reads: CAISEPGPPSFYEQYF. In DNA form, the CDR3 reads TGTGCCATCAGTGAACCGGGCCCCCCTTCTTTCTACGAGCAGTACTTC.

The CDR3 is CATSGEGEKLFF. The CDR3, as DNA: TGTGCCACCAGTGGGGAGGGAGAAAAACTGTTTTTT. V is TRBV24-1 and J is TRBJ1-4; D call uncertain. V was clipped by 5 bases and J by 8 bases, with 8 bases between them. Germline V gives CDR1 KGHDR, CDR2 SFDVKD. The CDR3 consists of 12 residues.

The chain combines TRBV19 with TRBJ1-5; 11 bases line up with TRBD1. Germline V gene sequence: CDR1 LNHDA, CDR2 SQIVND (reference sequence). V was clipped by 5 bases and J by 6 bases; unmatched bases: 6. CDR3 size: 15 residues. The CDR3 region has the DNA TGTGCCAGTAGTGCGGACAGGGGGCGTAGTCAGCCCCAGCATTTT. Its translation is CASSADRGRSQPQHF.

Concerning this clonotype itself: Given a much more abundant clone one base away, this may be a read error. This sequence joins TRBV27 and TRBJ2-1, with D possibly TRBD2 on 6 matching bases. Trimming shortened V by 1 base and J by 0 bases, and 19 bases separated the two germline ends. Germline values: CDR1 MNHEY, CDR2 SMNVEV (reference sequence). The CDR3 sequence is 19 residues long. CDR3 sequence reads: CASSLFSLDYSDSYNEQFF. The CDR3 DNA follows: TGTGCCAGCAGTTTATTCAGCCTGGACTACTCCGACTCCTACAATGAGCAGTTCTTC.

This chain uses TRBV27 with TRBJ1-5, with a possible D match to TRBD1 (6 bases). Per germline, CDR1 MNHEY and CDR2 SMNVEV (reference sequence). V was shortened by 5 bases and J by 7 bases, with 12 bases between the two germline ends. This CDR3 has 13 amino acids. The CDR3, as DNA: TGTGCCAGCAGTGAATCAGGGGTCCAGCCCCAGCATTTT. Its protein is CASSESGVQPQHF.

This clonotype appeared a few times. The gene calls are TRBV4-3 and TRBJ1-4, with 8 bases that match TRBD1. The J segment lost 7 bases and the V segment lost 5 bases, leaving 9 bases of the junction unmatched. Germline V lookup: CDR1 LGHNA, CDR2 YSLEER. This CDR3 contains 15 residues. In nucleotides, the CDR3 is TGCGCCAGCAGCTTATCAGGGGGCGGGCGTGAAAAACTGTTTTTT. Translating gives CASSLSGGGREKLFF.

This clonotype was observed a handful of times. The chain employs TRBV19 and TRBJ1-2; D is uncertain. V was trimmed by 6 bases and J by 4 bases, leaving 12 bases between them. The CDR3 is 13 amino acids. Germline V gene lookup returns CDR1 LNHDA and CDR2 SQIVND (reference sequence). CDR3 in DNA: TGTGCCAGTAGATCAACAGATTCCTATGGCTACACCTTC. Encoded protein: CASRSTDSYGYTF. The complete variable domain, with remaining parts taken from reference TRBV19 and TRBJ1-2, reads DGGITQSPKYLFRKEGQNVTLSCEQNLNHDAMYWYRQDPGQGLRLIYYSQIVNDFQKGDIAEGYSVSREKKESFPLTVTSAQKNPTAFYLCASRSTDSYGYTFGSGTRLTVV.

This clonotype showed up many times. The chain carries TRBV6-6 and TRBJ1-1; 10 bases align to TRBD1. The germline CDR1 and CDR2 sequences are MNHNY and SVGAGI (reference sequence). Trimming removed 2 bases from V and 2 bases from J; junction bases left unmatched: 11. CDR3 length equals 18 residues. The CDR3 loop reads CASSYGRQGADYNTEAFF. CDR3 bases: TGTGCCAGCAGTTACGGGCGACAGGGGGCCGACTATAACACTGAAGCTTTCTTT.

In this sample, this clonotype turned up a few times. The chain carries TRBV24-1 and TRBJ1-2; 7 bases are shared with TRBD1. The CDR3 has 14 residues. Germline CDR1 is KGHDR and CDR2 is SFDVKD. Trimming removed 4 bases from V and 4 bases from J; junction bases left unmatched: 5. CDR3 nucleotides: TGTGCCACCAGTGACCGCGGGACAGCCTATGGCTACACCTTC. Translating it yields CATSDRGTAYGYTF.

A few counts support this clonotype. The chain uses TRBV29-1 and TRBJ1-4; weak D call: TRBD1 (6 bases). Germline V gives CDR1 SQVTM, CDR2 ANQGSEA. The ends were cut back, 5 bases at V and 7 bases at J, with 8 bases in the middle. The CDR3 consists of 11 residues. The CDR3 bases are TGCAGCGTTTCCAGGGGTGAAAAACTGTTTTTT. Its translation is CSVSRGEKLFF.

The chain carries TRBV28 and TRBJ2-7; no definite D call. This CDR3 region has 12 residues. Trimming removed 2 bases at V and 5 bases at J, with 7 bases between. Germline CDR1 is MDHEN and CDR2 is SYDVKM. The CDR3 DNA reads TGTGCCAGCAGTTTAGGCCAACACGAGCAGTACTTC. It codes for CASSLGQHEQYF. The variable domain in full, with the rest retrieved from reference TRBV28 and TRBJ2-7, is DVKVTQSSRYLVKRTGEKVFLECVQDMDHENMFWYRQDPGLGLRLIYFSYDVKMKEKGDIPEGYSVSREKKERFSLILESASTNQTSMYLCASSLGQHEQYFGPGTRLTVT.

This clonotype was seen a handful of times. V gene TRBV7-9 combines with J gene TRBJ2-5; 9 bases fit TRBD2. The CDR3 is made up of 15 amino acids. Trimming cost V 8 bases and J 2 bases; bases outside gene matches: 9. Germline V gene lookup returns CDR1 SEHNR and CDR2 FQNEAQ (reference sequence). The CDR3 here is CASCSGLAGQETQYF. As DNA, the CDR3 is TGTGCCAGCTGCTCGGGCCTAGCGGGACAAGAGACCCAGTACTTC.

The chain is built from TRBV9 and TRBJ2-4; tentative D call: TRBD1 (6 bases). The CDR3 covers 14 residues. V gave up 3 bases and J gave up 9 bases, with 16 bases separating them. The germline V gene has CDR1 SGDLS and CDR2 YYNGEE. The CDR3 sequence: CASSAGGQFGIQYF. The CDR3 DNA reads TGTGCCAGCAGCGCAGGAGGACAGTTTGGCATTCAGTACTTC.

At least ten counts were recorded for this clonotype. The J gene is TRBJ2-7, the V gene TRBV28; 10 bases are shared with TRBD2. The CDR3 is 15 residues long. Trimming at V came to 4 bases and at J to 4 bases, leaving 7 bases not matched to a gene. Germline lookup yields CDR1 MDHEN and CDR2 SYDVKM. CDR3 in DNA: TGTGCCAGCAGTTCAGCGGGAGGGCCTTTATACGAGCAGTACTTC. Its translation is CASSSAGGPLYEQYF.

This clonotype turned up a few times. CDR3 DNA: TGTGCCAGCAGTCCTGGGGCCGGGACCACTGAAGCTTTCTTT. Translation: CASSPGAGTTEAFF. The chain has TRBV6-1 and TRBJ1-1, with D tentatively TRBD1 (5 bases). The V and J ends lost 5 bases and 4 bases respectively, with 14 bases between them. In germline, CDR1 is MNHNS, CDR2 SASEGT. The CDR3 is 14 amino acids.

The V call is TRBV24-1, the J call TRBJ1-4; D is unresolved. Trimming removed 2 bases at V and 5 bases at J, with 8 bases between. The CDR3 is 14 amino acids. Germline CDR1 is KGHDR and CDR2 is SFDVKD. In nucleotides, the CDR3 is TGTGCCACCAGTGATTCGGGGAACAATGAAAAACTGTTTTTT. Translating it yields CATSDSGNNEKLFF.

There are a few counts of this clonotype. The V and J genes are TRBV5-1 and TRBJ2-7; TRBD1 aligns across 9 bases. CDR1 is SGHRS and CDR2 is YFSETQ in the germline V gene. V trimming: 4 bases; J trimming: 4 bases; junction bases outside the gene matches: 9. The length of the CDR3 is 15 residues. The CDR3 nucleotides are TGCGCCAGCAGCACCACACCGGGACAGGGATACGAGCAGTACTTC. Encoded protein: CASSTTPGQGYEQYF.

The chain joins TRBV20-1 to TRBJ2-1, with 15 bases matching TRBD2. The CDR3 loop spans 15 amino acids. From germline, CDR1 is DFQATT and CDR2 SNEGSKA (reference sequence). V shed 6 bases and J 14 bases; nucleotides not matched to a gene: 14. CDR3 sequence reads: CSAQTGTSGRTVKFF. The CDR3, as DNA: TGCAGTGCCCAGACCGGGACTAGCGGGAGGACGGTTAAGTTCTTC.